This TCR beta chain was profiled in a study of cytomegalovirus exposure and HLA in healthy donors. Study-level results: The Asian-associated ancestry cluster reportedly had fewer N-insertions than the approximately 630-donor mean in a later analysis. The authors excluded some V segments, including TRBV6-2 and TRBV6-3, as indistinguishable.

The PCR used 60 Vbeta and 13 Jbeta primers. Assay: immunoSEQ multiplex PCR; the TCRdb copy retains only in-frame clones and omits some. The data show about 150,000 clones, approximately 72% seen once. The V end lost 6 bases, the J end lost 2 bases, and 12 bases lay between the germline ends. The germline gives CDR1 KGHSH, CDR2 LQKENI. The CDR3 length is 14 residues. To note about this clone: The antigen remains undetermined.

The clonotype originates from a man in his forties in good health and CMV-seronegative. Material: PBMCs. The chain links TRBV18 to TRBJ2-3; D gene ambiguous. CDR3 nucleotide sequence: TGTGCCAGCTCGTTCTTTCAGTCCACAGATACGCAGTATTTT. Its translation: CASSFFQSTDTQYF.